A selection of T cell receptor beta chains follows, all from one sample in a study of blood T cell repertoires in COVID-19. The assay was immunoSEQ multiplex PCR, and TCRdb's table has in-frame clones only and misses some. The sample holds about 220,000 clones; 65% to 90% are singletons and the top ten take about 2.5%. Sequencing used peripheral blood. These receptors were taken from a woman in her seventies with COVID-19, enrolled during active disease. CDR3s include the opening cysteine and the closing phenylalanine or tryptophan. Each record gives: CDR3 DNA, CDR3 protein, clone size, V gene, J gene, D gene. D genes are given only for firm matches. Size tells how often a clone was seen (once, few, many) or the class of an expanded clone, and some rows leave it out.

cdr3_nt: TGCGCCAGCAGCATGACAGGGCCGAACACTGAAGCTTTCTTT
cdr3_aa: CASSMTGPNTEAFF
clone_size: few
v_call: TRBV5-1
j_call: TRBJ1-1
d_call: TRBD1

cdr3_nt: TGTGCCAGCAGCTTAGCACACAGGGTTTCTAGGGATTCACCCCTCCACTTT
cdr3_aa: CASSLAHRVSRDSPLHF
clone_size: .
v_call: TRBV11-2
j_call: TRBJ1-6
d_call: .

cdr3_nt: TGTGCCTGGAGTCCTCCCGGGGGCTACAATGAGCAGTTCTTC
cdr3_aa: CAWSPPGGYNEQFF
clone_size: .
v_call: TRBV30
j_call: TRBJ2-1
d_call: .

cdr3_nt: TGTGCCAGCAGCACACGCGGACAGGGGAGGAACTATGGCTACACCTTC
cdr3_aa: CASSTRGQGRNYGYTF
clone_size: once
v_call: TRBV7-9
j_call: TRBJ1-2
d_call: TRBD1

cdr3_nt: TGCGCCAGCTCCAGGACAGGGACGGGTAACTATGGCTACACCTTC
cdr3_aa: CASSRTGTGNYGYTF
clone_size: once
v_call: TRBV5-1
j_call: TRBJ1-2
d_call: TRBD1

cdr3_nt: TGTGCCAGCAGCTCTCGGGGGGACAATGAGCAGTTCTTC
cdr3_aa: CASSSRGDNEQFF
clone_size: .
v_call: TRBV7-2
j_call: TRBJ2-1
d_call: TRBD2

cdr3_nt: TGTGCCAGCAGCTCGGAGGCCGGGACTTACCATCAGCCCCAGCATTTT
cdr3_aa: CASSSEAGTYHQPQHF
clone_size: once
v_call: TRBV7-8
j_call: TRBJ1-5
d_call: .

cdr3_nt: TGTGCCAGCACCCGCCCCCCCCAGGGTACGGGCTACACCTTC
cdr3_aa: CASTRPPQGTGYTF
clone_size: .
v_call: TRBV6-6
j_call: TRBJ1-2
d_call: .

cdr3_nt: TGTGCCACCAGTTCGTGGGGAGTGCATGAGCAGTTCTTC
cdr3_aa: CATSSWGVHEQFF
clone_size: .
v_call: TRBV24-1
j_call: TRBJ2-1
d_call: .

cdr3_nt: TGTGCCAGCAGCCAGAGTGGGGACAGGTCGTACACCGGGGAGCTGTTTTTT
cdr3_aa: CASSQSGDRSYTGELFF
clone_size: .
v_call: TRBV3-1/TRBV3-2
j_call: TRBJ2-2
d_call: TRBD1

cdr3_nt: TGTGCCAGTAGCACAGGGCAGAATTCACCCCTCCACTTT
cdr3_aa: CASSTGQNSPLHF
clone_size: .
v_call: TRBV27
j_call: TRBJ1-6
d_call: .

cdr3_nt: TGTGCCAGCAGCGTCGGGACAGGGCTTTTCTATGGCTACACCTTC
cdr3_aa: CASSVGTGLFYGYTF
clone_size: .
v_call: TRBV11-2
j_call: TRBJ1-2
d_call: TRBD1

cdr3_nt: TGTGCCAGCAGTTACTCTCGAGGGACTGGGGCCAACGTCCTGACTTTC
cdr3_aa: CASSYSRGTGANVLTF
clone_size: .
v_call: TRBV6-5
j_call: TRBJ2-6
d_call: .

cdr3_nt: TGTGCCAGCTCAAAGACAGACGGAAACACCATATATTTT
cdr3_aa: CASSKTDGNTIYF
clone_size: once
v_call: TRBV18
j_call: TRBJ1-3
d_call: .

cdr3_nt: TGTGCCAGTAGTACCGAAGTGGGACAGGAAGCTTTCTTT
cdr3_aa: CASSTEVGQEAFF
clone_size: once
v_call: TRBV19
j_call: TRBJ1-1
d_call: TRBD1

cdr3_nt: TGTGCCAGCAGCTTGGGGGACAGGAACACTGAAGCTTTCTTT
cdr3_aa: CASSLGDRNTEAFF
clone_size: .
v_call: TRBV5-4
j_call: TRBJ1-1
d_call: TRBD1

cdr3_nt: TGTGCCAGCAGCTTAGACAGGGCCGTGAACACTGAAGCTTTCTTT
cdr3_aa: CASSLDRAVNTEAFF
clone_size: .
v_call: TRBV11-1
j_call: TRBJ1-1
d_call: .

cdr3_nt: TGTGCCAGCAGCGAAAAGGGGGCTTACTACTATGGCTACACCTTC
cdr3_aa: CASSEKGAYYYGYTF
clone_size: .
v_call: TRBV5-6
j_call: TRBJ1-2
d_call: TRBD1

cdr3_nt: TGTGCCAGCAGTTACCTAGAGGTGGGCTACAATGAGCAGTTCTTC
cdr3_aa: CASSYLEVGYNEQFF
clone_size: many
v_call: TRBV6-2/TRBV6-3
j_call: TRBJ2-1
d_call: .

cdr3_nt: TGCGCCAGCAGCCAAGCCCAGCGGGGGACCAATGAGCAGTTCTTC
cdr3_aa: CASSQAQRGTNEQFF
clone_size: .
v_call: TRBV4-1
j_call: TRBJ2-1
d_call: TRBD2

cdr3_nt: TGTGCCAGCAGTCTCCAGGGAGGGCAGTACTTC
cdr3_aa: CASSLQGGQYF
clone_size: .
v_call: TRBV28
j_call: TRBJ2-7
d_call: .

cdr3_nt: TGTGCCATCAGATACGACGGACAAAACTATGGCTACACCTTC
cdr3_aa: CAIRYDGQNYGYTF
clone_size: .
v_call: TRBV10-3
j_call: TRBJ1-2
d_call: .

cdr3_nt: TGTGCCAGCAGCCCATACGGGGTAGGAAACACCATATATTTT
cdr3_aa: CASSPYGVGNTIYF
clone_size: .
v_call: TRBV7-2
j_call: TRBJ1-3
d_call: .

cdr3_nt: TGTGCCAGCAGCTTTGTCGGGCAGGGGGACACCGGGGAGCTGTTTTTT
cdr3_aa: CASSFVGQGDTGELFF
clone_size: .
v_call: TRBV7-2
j_call: TRBJ2-2
d_call: TRBD1

cdr3_nt: TGTGCCAGCTCGGAGAGTCGCGGTGAAAAACTGTTTTTT
cdr3_aa: CASSESRGEKLFF
clone_size: .
v_call: TRBV18
j_call: TRBJ1-4
d_call: .

cdr3_nt: TGTGCCAGCAGTTACGCTAGGGGGACACCAGAACAGGTCGCCTACAATGAGCAGTTCTTC
cdr3_aa: CASSYARGTPEQVAYNEQFF
clone_size: .
v_call: TRBV6-2/TRBV6-3
j_call: TRBJ2-1
d_call: .

cdr3_nt: TGTGCCAGCAGCCTCCAAGGGGGTCAGCCCCAGCATTTT
cdr3_aa: CASSLQGGQPQHF
clone_size: .
v_call: TRBV4-2
j_call: TRBJ1-5
d_call: .

cdr3_nt: TGCAGCGTTGGGTACAGCTCTGGAAACACCATATATTTT
cdr3_aa: CSVGYSSGNTIYF
clone_size: .
v_call: TRBV29-1
j_call: TRBJ1-3
d_call: .

cdr3_nt: TGTGCCAGCAGTTTGCTCGGACAGGGGAACACTGAAGCTTTCTTT
cdr3_aa: CASSLLGQGNTEAFF
clone_size: .
v_call: TRBV27
j_call: TRBJ1-1
d_call: TRBD1

cdr3_nt: TGTGCCTGGAGTGCCGGACTAGCGGGAGGAGAGACCCAGTACTTC
cdr3_aa: CAWSAGLAGGETQYF
clone_size: .
v_call: TRBV30
j_call: TRBJ2-5
d_call: TRBD2

cdr3_nt: TGTGCCAGCTCGTATCTCAACACCGGGGAGCTGTTTTTT
cdr3_aa: CASSYLNTGELFF
clone_size: .
v_call: TRBV28
j_call: TRBJ2-2
d_call: .

cdr3_nt: TGCGCCAGCAGCCTTGCTGGGCCAGGCTTTGGAAACACCATATATTTT
cdr3_aa: CASSLAGPGFGNTIYF
clone_size: .
v_call: TRBV5-1
j_call: TRBJ1-3
d_call: .

cdr3_nt: TGTGCCAGCAGCAAAGTTACACCGCCCTACGAGCAGTACTTC
cdr3_aa: CASSKVTPPYEQYF
clone_size: many
v_call: TRBV21-1
j_call: TRBJ2-7
d_call: .

cdr3_nt: TGTGCCATCAAGAAATGGACTAGTGGTTCCTACAATGAGCAGTTCTTC
cdr3_aa: CAIKKWTSGSYNEQFF
clone_size: .
v_call: TRBV10-3
j_call: TRBJ2-1
d_call: TRBD2

cdr3_nt: TGTGCCAGCAGCGTGGCCGGGGGGAACACCGGGGAGCTGTTTTTT
cdr3_aa: CASSVAGGNTGELFF
clone_size: .
v_call: TRBV9
j_call: TRBJ2-2
d_call: .

cdr3_nt: TGTGCCAGCAGCAAGACTTACACTCCAGAGACCCAGTACTTC
cdr3_aa: CASSKTYTPETQYF
clone_size: .
v_call: TRBV7-9
j_call: TRBJ2-5
d_call: .

cdr3_nt: TGTGCCAGCAGTGCCAGGGACAATCCCCCCTCTGGAAACACCATATATTTT
cdr3_aa: CASSARDNPPSGNTIYF
clone_size: .
v_call: TRBV2
j_call: TRBJ1-3
d_call: .

cdr3_nt: TGTGCCAGCAGCTTACTCCGGACGGGAGATTCACCCCTCCACTTT
cdr3_aa: CASSLLRTGDSPLHF
clone_size: .
v_call: TRBV11-3
j_call: TRBJ1-6
d_call: .